This T cell receptor beta chain was recovered during a study of blood T cells in healthy people across ages. CDR1 is KGHDR, CDR2 SFDVKD, per germline. V lost 2 bases to trimming and J lost 4 bases, with 13 bases between them. This CDR3 has 15 residues. A second PCR, run for about 7 to 11 cycles, used a sample-barcoded 5' primer plus a J-beta primer mix. One entry per CDR3 protein, called by TCRdb with MiXCR from the 5' RACE reads. Of 1 million or so distinct CDR3 sequences detected, 20% to 25% appear once; the ten largest clones hold about 0.69%. This clonotype turned up a few times. These data also formed part of another study, on T cells of mothers and their children. From that second work: Maternal samples each gave over 9.5 million TCR beta CDR3 reads, and child samples approximately 2.8 million each. Slightly higher overlap, not significant, was seen in related mother-child pairs than in unrelated pairs.

This chain connects TRBV24-1 to TRBJ2-5; the D gene is possibly TRBD1 (6 bases). The origin of this receptor is a girl aged 2-10 years in good health. Sequences were obtained from blood. As DNA, the CDR3 is TGTGCCACCAGTGATTCGTCCCAAGGGGGAGAGACCCAGTACTTC. This gives the protein CATSDSSQGGETQYF.